This T cell receptor (beta chain) was sequenced for a study of T cells in localized non-small cell lung cancer. The table came from immunoSEQ multiplex PCR; TCRdb's copy has only in-frame clones and leaves some out. This table has 60,000 to 85,000 clones, 86% appearing once. On this clone itself: Its antigen is currently unknown.

Study findings and constraints: Among blood samples, higher T cell density accompanied longer overall survival. Analysis by sequencing included only one tumor region, so heterogeneity remains possible. Of the top 100 tumor clones, median roughly 55 were in adjacent lung, more than 25 among its top 100.

This CDR3 contains 15 residues. The V end lost 0 bases, the J end lost 2 bases, and 7 bases lay between the germline ends. Germline CDR1 SEHNR, CDR2 FQNEAQ (reference sequence). This TCR derives from a male donor aged 60 or over with stage III squamous cell lung carcinoma. This chain links TRBV7-9 with TRBJ2-2; D is undetermined. Sample: peripheral blood, taken before any cancer treatment. CDR3 bases: TGTGCCAGCAGCTTAGCGGGGTCAAACACCGGGGAGCTGTTTTTT. Residues: CASSLAGSNTGELFF.